This TCR beta chain comes out of a study of blood T cell repertoires in COVID-19. In the study overall: Sample material is recorded as cDNA or gDNA derived from T cells, B-cell-depleted T cells, or PBMCs.

In the authors' methods: Reference gene primer amplification in the assay estimated nucleated cell counts. Sequencing used immunoSEQ multiplex PCR; TCRdb keeps in-frame clones, though not all of them. V and J calls and clone size are copied from that table; D and trimming were computed from the DNA. Among about 200,000 clones listed, about 79% were seen once. This CDR3 comprises 16 residues. With V trimmed by 3 bases and J by 3 bases, 8 bases remained unmatched. The germline gives CDR1 DFQATT, CDR2 SNEGSKA (reference sequence). The sample was peripheral blood. The rearrangement joins TRBV20-1 to TRBJ2-5; 12 bases align to TRBD2. This sequence was found in a human donor in a cohort sampled during active COVID-19. The CDR3 DNA follows: TGCAGTGCTAGTTGGACTAGCGGGGCTCCCAAAGAGACCCAGTACTTC. Residues: CSASWTSGAPKETQYF.